This T cell receptor beta chain was sequenced in a study of control samples from healthy donors and cancer patients. Clones were read by immunoSEQ multiplex PCR, and TCRdb kept only the in-frame ones, dropping some. The sample has 100,000 to 150,000 clones; more than 70% are singletons. This sequence originates from a man aged 50 or older in good health. Sample: blood.

DNA of the CDR3: TGTGCCAGCAGCCAGGCCGGGACAGCATTTTTCTATGGCTACACCTTC. Its protein is CASSQAGTAFFYGYTF. The chain links TRBV5-4 to TRBJ1-2, with TRBD1 matching over 7 bases. After removal of 4 bases from V and 4 bases from J, the junction contained 13 bases not matched to a gene. The CDR3 sequence is 16 residues long. Germline V gene sequence: CDR1 SGHNT, CDR2 YYREEE (reference sequence).